This entry concerns a single TCR beta chain. Germline CDR1 and CDR2: SGHRS and YFSETQ. The trim removed 2 bases at V and 6 bases at J, leaving 13 bases unmatched. This CDR3 has 17 amino acids. Data came from immunoSEQ multiplex PCR; TCRdb stores just in-frame clones and leaves some out. Among some 220,000 clones listed, about 82% were seen once. This sample was taken from a study of blood T cell repertoires in COVID-19. The sequence came from a man aged 50-60 years with COVID-19, enrolled during active disease. This chain uses TRBV5-1 with TRBJ2-2; TRBD1 matches 7 bases. Material: peripheral blood. Here the CDR3 DNA reads TGCGCCAGCAGCTTTGGAGGTTATCAGGACAGGTCCGGGGAGCTGTTTTTT. Translating it yields CASSFGGYQDRSGELFF.